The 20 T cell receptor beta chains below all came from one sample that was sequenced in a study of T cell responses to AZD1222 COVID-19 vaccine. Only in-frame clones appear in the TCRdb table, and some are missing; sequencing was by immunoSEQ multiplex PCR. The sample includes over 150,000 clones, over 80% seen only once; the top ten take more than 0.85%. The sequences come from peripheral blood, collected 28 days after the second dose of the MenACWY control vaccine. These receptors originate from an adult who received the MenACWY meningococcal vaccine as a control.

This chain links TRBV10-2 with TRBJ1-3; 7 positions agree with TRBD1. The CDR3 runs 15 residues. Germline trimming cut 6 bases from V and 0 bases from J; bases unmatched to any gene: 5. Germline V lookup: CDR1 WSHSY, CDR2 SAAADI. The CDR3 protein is CASRPGTASGNTIYF. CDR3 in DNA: TGCGCCAGCAGACCGGGGACAGCCTCTGGAAACACCATATATTTT.

CDR3 sequence (DNA): TGTGCCAGCAGCCCCGGACAAAACTATGGCTACACCTTC. Translated, it gives CASSPGQNYGYTF. The V call is TRBV6-5, the J call TRBJ1-2, with a possible D match to TRBD1 (5 bases). The CDR3 consists of 13 residues. Per germline, CDR1 MNHEY and CDR2 SVGAGI. Trimming left V 6 bases short and J 2 bases short, with 10 bases between.

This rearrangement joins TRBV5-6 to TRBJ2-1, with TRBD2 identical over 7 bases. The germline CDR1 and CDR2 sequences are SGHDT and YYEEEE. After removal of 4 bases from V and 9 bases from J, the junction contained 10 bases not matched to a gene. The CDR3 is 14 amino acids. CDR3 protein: CASSRAMASGEQFF. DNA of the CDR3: TGTGCCAGCAGCCGCGCTATGGCTAGCGGTGAGCAGTTCTTC.

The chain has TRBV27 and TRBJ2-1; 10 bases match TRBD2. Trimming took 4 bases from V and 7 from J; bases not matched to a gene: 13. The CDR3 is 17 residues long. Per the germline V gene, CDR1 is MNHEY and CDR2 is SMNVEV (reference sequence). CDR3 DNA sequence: TGTGCCAGCAGTTCCCTCAAACTAAGGACTAGCGGTAATGAGCAGTTCTTC. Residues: CASSSLKLRTSGNEQFF.

DNA for the CDR3: TGTGCCTGGAGTGTACTGGGGGGCTCGGGCTACACCTTC. Its translation: CAWSVLGGSGYTF. The chain couples TRBV30 to TRBJ1-2, with D possibly TRBD1 on 6 matching bases. This CDR3 has 13 amino acids. Trimming took 0 bases from V and 8 from J, leaving 13 bases between them. Per germline, CDR1 GTSNPN and CDR2 SVGIG (reference sequence).

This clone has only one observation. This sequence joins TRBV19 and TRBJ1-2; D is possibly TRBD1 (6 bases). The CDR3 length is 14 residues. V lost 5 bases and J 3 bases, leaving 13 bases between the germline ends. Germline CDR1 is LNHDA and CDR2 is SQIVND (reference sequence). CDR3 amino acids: CASSRLRTDYGYTF. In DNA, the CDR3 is TGTGCCAGTAGTCGACTTAGGACAGACTATGGCTACACCTTC. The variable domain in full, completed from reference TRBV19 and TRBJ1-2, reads DGGITQSPKYLFRKEGQNVTLSCEQNLNHDAMYWYRQDPGQGLRLIYYSQIVNDFQKGDIAEGYSVSREKKESFPLTVTSAQKNPTAFYLCASSRLRTDYGYTFGSGTRLTVV.

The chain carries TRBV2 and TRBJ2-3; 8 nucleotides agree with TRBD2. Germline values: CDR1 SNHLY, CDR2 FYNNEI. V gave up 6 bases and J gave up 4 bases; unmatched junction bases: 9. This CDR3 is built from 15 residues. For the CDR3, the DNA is TGTGCCAGCAGGGATCCGGGGGGGACCTCAGATACGCAGTATTTT. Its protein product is CASRDPGGTSDTQYF.

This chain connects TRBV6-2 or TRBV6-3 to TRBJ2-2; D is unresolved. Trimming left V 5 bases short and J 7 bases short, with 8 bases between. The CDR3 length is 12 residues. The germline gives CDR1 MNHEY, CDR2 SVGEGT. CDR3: CASSDPDGELFF. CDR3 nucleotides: TGTGCCAGCAGTGATCCGGACGGGGAGCTGTTTTTT.

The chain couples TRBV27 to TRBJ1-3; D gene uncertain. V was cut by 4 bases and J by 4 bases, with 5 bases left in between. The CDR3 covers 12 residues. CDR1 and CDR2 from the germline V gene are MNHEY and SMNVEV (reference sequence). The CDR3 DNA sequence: TGTGCCAGCAGTTCACGGGGAAACACCATATATTTT. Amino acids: CASSSRGNTIYF.

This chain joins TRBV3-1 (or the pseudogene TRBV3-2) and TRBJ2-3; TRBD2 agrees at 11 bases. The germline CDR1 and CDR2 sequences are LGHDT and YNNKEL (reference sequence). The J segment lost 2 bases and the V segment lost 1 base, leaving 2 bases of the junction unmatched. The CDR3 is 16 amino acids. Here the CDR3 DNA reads TGTGCCAGCAGCCAAGCACTAGCGGGGGACACAGATACGCAGTATTTT. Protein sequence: CASSQALAGDTDTQYF.

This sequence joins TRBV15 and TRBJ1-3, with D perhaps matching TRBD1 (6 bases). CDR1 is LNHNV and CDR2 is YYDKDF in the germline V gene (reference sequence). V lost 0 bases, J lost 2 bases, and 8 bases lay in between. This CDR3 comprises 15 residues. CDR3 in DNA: TGTGCCACCAGCAGAGAAAGGGGGACTGGAAACACCATATATTTT. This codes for CATSRERGTGNTIYF.

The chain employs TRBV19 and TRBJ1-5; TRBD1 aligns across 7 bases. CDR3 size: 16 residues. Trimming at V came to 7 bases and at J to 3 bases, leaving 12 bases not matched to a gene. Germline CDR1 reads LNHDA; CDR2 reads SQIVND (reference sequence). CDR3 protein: CASIPPGRGDNQPQHF. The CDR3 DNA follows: TGTGCCAGTATCCCCCCCGGCAGGGGGGACAATCAGCCCCAGCATTTT.

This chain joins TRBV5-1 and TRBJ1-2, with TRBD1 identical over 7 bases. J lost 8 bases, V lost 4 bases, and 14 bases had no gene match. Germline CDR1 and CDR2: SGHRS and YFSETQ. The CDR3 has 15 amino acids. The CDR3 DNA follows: TGCGCCAGCAGCCTCGGGACAGCGGGCATGGAGGGCTACACCTTC. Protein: CASSLGTAGMEGYTF.

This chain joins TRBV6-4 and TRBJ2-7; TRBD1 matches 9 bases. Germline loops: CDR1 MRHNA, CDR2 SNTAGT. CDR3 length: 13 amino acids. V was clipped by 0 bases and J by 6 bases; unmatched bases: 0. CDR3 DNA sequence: TGTGCCAGCAGTGACTCGGACAGGGGCGAGCAGTACTTC. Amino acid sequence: CASSDSDRGEQYF.

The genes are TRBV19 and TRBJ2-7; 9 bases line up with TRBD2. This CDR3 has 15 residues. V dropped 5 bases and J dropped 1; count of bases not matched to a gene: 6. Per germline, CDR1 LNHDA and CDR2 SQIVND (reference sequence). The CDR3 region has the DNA TGTGCCAGTAGTGACTGGGCGGGGGGGTCCTACGAGCAGTACTTC. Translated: CASSDWAGGSYEQYF.

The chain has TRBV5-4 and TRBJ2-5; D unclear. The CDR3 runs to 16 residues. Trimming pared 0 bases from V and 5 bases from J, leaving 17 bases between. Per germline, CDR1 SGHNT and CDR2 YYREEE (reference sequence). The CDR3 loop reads CASSLGRPGSGETQYF. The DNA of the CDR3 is TGTGCCAGCAGCTTGGGACGACCGGGCTCCGGGGAGACCCAGTACTTC.

This CDR3 reads CASSTMTGGEGYTF. The CDR3 DNA reads as TGTGCCAGCAGCACAATGACAGGGGGCGAAGGCTACACCTTC. The V call is TRBV9, the J call TRBJ1-2, with 10 bases identical to TRBD1. The CDR3 is made up of 14 amino acids. J lost 8 bases, V lost 4 bases, and 8 bases had no gene match. Per germline, CDR1 SGDLS and CDR2 YYNGEE.

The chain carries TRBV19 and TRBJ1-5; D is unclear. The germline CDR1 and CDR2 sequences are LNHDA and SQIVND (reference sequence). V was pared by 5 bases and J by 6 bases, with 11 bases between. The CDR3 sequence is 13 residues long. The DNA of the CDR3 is TGTGCCAGTAGTCCCGCCCGAGGTCAGCCCCAGCATTTT. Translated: CASSPARGQPQHF.

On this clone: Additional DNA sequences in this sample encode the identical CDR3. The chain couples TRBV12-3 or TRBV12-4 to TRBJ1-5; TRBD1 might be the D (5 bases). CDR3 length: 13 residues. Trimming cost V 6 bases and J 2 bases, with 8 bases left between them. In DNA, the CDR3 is TGTGCCAGCAGCCGCAGGGGCAATCAGCCCCAGCATTTT. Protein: CASSRRGNQPQHF.

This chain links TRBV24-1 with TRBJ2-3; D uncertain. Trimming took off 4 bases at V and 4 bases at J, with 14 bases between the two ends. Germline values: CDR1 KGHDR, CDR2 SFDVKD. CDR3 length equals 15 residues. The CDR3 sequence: CATSDPAGLADTQYF. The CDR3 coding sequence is TGTGCCACCAGTGACCCCGCAGGATTGGCAGATACGCAGTATTTT.